This paragraph reports one TCR beta chain. Its matching antigen is unknown. Preparation of the TCRbeta library involved a method that used unique molecular identifiers. TCRdb re-called the PCR reads with MiXCR, one entry per CDR3 protein. The sample shows about 140,000 distinct CDR3 sequences, roughly 9% of them seen only once. The sample is drawn from a study of T-cell reconstitution after alpha-beta-depleted transplantation in children. Study-wide points: Counts and diversity of T cells one year after transplant came mostly from newly produced T cells. At around two months after transplant, the alpha-beta T cells were reportedly derived from several hundred expanded clones that came from non-depleted graft cells. TCRbeta diversity was high at day 60 in some patients (a result of surviving recipient T cells and thymic progenitors).

Trimming shortened V by 3 bases and J by 4 bases, and 8 bases separated the two germline ends. CDR1 is DFQATT and CDR2 is SNEGSKA in the germline V gene (reference sequence). The CDR3 is 12 residues long. The sequences come from PBMCs, mostly from graft donor cells, collected 180 days after TCRalphabeta/CD19-depleted stem cell transplant. The rearrangement joins TRBV20-1 to TRBJ2-3; D is uncertain. This receptor was identified in a female patient under 10 years old who had a stem cell transplant for congenital amegakaryocytic thrombocytopenia, so the T cells may come from the graft donor. The CDR3 spells CSASESPDTQYF. CDR3 DNA sequence: TGCAGTGCTAGTGAGAGTCCAGATACGCAGTATTTT.